One T cell receptor (beta chain) is described in this entry. The antigen is undetermined. Constant-region reverse primers amplified full-length variable regions, followed by semi-nested Nested Universal Primer A PCR. TCRdb ran MiXCR on the 5' RACE reads and lists one entry per CDR3 protein. The table shows about 40,000 distinct CDR3 sequences, with approximately 19% occurring only once. Study findings and constraints: The TCR gene usage of tumor memory CD4+ T cells clustered together with blood and lymph node memory CD4+ cells and with lymph node naive CD4+ cells.

The CDR3 runs to 18 residues. Deletions cut 1 base from V and 3 bases from J, with 19 bases between. The germline CDR1 and CDR2 sequences are SEHNR and FQNEAQ (reference sequence). This receptor was identified in a female donor with breast cancer. The genes are TRBV7-9 and TRBJ2-1; a possible D gene is TRBD2 (6 bases). Sequenced sample: naive CD4+ T cells sorted from a lymph node. Subset defined: naive CD4+ T cells, CD4+CD45RA+CD25-. CDR3 region: CASSLVGLAHDDYNEQFF. Written as DNA, the CDR3 is TGTGCCAGCAGCTTAGTGGGGCTAGCGCATGATGACTACAATGAGCAGTTCTTC.